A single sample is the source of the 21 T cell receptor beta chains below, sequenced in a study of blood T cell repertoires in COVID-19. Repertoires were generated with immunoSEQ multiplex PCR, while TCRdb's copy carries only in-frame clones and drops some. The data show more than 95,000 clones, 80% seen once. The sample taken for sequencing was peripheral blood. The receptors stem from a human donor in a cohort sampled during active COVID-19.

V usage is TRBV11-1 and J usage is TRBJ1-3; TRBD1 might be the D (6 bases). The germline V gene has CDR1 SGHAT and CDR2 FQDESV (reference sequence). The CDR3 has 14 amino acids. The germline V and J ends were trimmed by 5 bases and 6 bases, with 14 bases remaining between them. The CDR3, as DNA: TGTGCCAGCAGCGTCGTGGCAGGGGCAAACACCATATATTTT. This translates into CASSVVAGANTIYF. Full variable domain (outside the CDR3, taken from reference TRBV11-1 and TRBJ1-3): EAEVAQSPRYKITEKSQAVAFWCDPISGHATLYWYRQILGQGPELLVQFQDESVVDDSQLPKDRFSAERLKGVDSTLKIQPAELGDSAMYLCASSVVAGANTIYFGEGSWLTVV.

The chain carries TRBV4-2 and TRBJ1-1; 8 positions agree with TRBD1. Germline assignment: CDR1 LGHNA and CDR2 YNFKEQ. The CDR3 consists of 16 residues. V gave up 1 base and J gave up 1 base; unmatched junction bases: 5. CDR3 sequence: CASSQGTGRQNTEAFF. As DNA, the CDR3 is TGTGCCAGCAGCCAAGGGACAGGGCGACAGAACACTGAAGCTTTCTTT.

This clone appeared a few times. CDR3 sequence: CASSMTGSYGYTF. The CDR3 DNA reads TGTGCCAGCAGCATGACAGGATCCTATGGCTACACCTTC. The rearrangement uses TRBV6-4 and TRBJ1-2; possible D gene TRBD1, 6 bases. CDR3 length: 13 residues. Deletions cut 6 bases from V and 4 bases from J, with 12 bases between. Germline V gene data show CDR1 as MRHNA and CDR2 as SNTAGT.

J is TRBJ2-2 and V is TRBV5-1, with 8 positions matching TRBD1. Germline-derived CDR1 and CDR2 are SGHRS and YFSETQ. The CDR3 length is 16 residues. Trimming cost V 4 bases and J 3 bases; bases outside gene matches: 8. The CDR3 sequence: CASSALATGDTGELFF. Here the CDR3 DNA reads TGCGCCAGCAGCGCTCTAGCGACAGGGGACACCGGGGAGCTGTTTTTT.

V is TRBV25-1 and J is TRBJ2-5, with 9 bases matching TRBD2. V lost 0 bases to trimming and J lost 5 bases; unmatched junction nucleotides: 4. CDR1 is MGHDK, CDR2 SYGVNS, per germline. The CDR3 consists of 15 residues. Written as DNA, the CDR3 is TGTGCCAGCAGTGAATACCGCGGGGGGGCGGAGACCCAGTACTTC. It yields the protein CASSEYRGGAETQYF.

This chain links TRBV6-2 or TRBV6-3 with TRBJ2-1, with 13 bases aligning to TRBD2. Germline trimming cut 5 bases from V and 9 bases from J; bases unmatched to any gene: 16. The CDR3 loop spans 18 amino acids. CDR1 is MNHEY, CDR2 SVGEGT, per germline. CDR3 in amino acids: CASSTTSGGNRFWREQFF. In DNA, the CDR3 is TGTGCCAGCAGTACGACTAGCGGGGGGAACCGGTTCTGGCGTGAGCAGTTCTTC.

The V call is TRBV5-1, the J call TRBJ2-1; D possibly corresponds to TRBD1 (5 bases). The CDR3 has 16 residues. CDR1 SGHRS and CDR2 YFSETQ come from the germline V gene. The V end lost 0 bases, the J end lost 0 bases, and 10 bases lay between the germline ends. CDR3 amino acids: CASSLEGRFSYNEQFF. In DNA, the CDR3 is TGCGCCAGCAGCTTGGAGGGGCGATTCTCCTACAATGAGCAGTTCTTC. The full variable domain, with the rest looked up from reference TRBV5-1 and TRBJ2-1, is KAGVTQTPRYLIKTRGQQVTLSCSPISGHRSVSWYQQTPGQGLQFLFEYFSETQRNKGNFPGRFSGRQFSNSRSEMNVSTLELGDSALYLCASSLEGRFSYNEQFFGPGTRLTVL.

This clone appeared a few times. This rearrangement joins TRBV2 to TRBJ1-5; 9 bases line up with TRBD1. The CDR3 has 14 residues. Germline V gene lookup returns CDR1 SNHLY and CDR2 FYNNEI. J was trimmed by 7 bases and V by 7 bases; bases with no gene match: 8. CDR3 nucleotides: TGTGCCAGCACTACCGGGACAGGGAAACAGCCCCAGCATTTT. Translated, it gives CASTTGTGKQPQHF. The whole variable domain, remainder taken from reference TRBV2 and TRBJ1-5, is EPEVTQTPSHQVTQMGQEVILRCVPISNHLYFYWYRQILGQKVEFLVSFYNNEISEKSEIFDDQFSVERPDGSNFTLKIRSTKLEDSAMYFCASTTGTGKQPQHFGDGTRLSIL.

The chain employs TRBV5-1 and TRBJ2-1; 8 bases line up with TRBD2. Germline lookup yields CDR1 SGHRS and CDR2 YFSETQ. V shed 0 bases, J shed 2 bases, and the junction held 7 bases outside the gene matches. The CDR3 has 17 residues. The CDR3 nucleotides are TGCGCCAGCAGCTTGGCCGTGCGAGCGGGAGCCTACAATGAGCAGTTCTTC. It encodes CASSLAVRAGAYNEQFF.

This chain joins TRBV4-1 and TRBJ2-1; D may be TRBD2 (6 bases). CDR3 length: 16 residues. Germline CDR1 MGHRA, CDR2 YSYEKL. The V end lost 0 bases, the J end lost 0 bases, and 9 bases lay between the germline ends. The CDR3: CASSQEGTYSYNEQFF. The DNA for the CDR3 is TGCGCCAGCAGCCAAGAGGGGACTTACTCCTACAATGAGCAGTTCTTC.

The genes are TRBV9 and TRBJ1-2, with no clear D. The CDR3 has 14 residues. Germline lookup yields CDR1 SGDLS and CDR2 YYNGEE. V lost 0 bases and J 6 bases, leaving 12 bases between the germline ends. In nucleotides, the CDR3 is TGTGCCAGCAGCGTAGGGTTTCGGGGTGATGGCTACACCTTC. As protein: CASSVGFRGDGYTF.

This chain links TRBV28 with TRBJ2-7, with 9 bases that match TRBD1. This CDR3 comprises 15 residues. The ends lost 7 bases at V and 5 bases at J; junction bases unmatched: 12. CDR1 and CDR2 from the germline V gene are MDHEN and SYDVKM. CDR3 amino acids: CASTITRDRAHEQYF. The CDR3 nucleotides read TGTGCCAGCACTATAACTCGGGACAGGGCGCACGAGCAGTACTTC.

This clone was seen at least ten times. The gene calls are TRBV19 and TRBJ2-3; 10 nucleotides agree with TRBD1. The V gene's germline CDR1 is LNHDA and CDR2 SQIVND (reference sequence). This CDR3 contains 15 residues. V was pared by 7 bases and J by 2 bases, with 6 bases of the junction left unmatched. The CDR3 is CASKPGQGITDTQYF. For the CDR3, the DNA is TGTGCCAGTAAGCCGGGACAGGGGATCACAGATACGCAGTATTTT.

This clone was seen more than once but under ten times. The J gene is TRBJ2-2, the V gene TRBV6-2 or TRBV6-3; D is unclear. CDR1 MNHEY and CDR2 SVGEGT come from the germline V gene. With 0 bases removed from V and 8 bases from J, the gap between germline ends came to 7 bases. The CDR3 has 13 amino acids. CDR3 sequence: CASSYSRVGELFF. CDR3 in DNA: TGTGCCAGCAGTTACTCTCGCGTTGGGGAGCTGTTTTTT.

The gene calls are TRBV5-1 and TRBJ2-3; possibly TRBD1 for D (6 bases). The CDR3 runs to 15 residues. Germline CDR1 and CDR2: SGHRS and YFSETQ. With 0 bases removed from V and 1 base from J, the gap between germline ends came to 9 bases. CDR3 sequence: CASSLVGGRTDTQYF. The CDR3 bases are TGCGCCAGCAGCTTGGTAGGGGGTCGCACAGATACGCAGTATTTT.

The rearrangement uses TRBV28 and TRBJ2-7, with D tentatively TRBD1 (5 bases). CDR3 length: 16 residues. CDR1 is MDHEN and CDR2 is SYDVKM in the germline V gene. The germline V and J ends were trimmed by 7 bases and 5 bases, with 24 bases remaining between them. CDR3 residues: CASTPQGRQGFDEQYF. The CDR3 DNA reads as TGTGCCAGCACCCCGCAAGGGCGCCAGGGTTTTGACGAGCAGTACTTC.

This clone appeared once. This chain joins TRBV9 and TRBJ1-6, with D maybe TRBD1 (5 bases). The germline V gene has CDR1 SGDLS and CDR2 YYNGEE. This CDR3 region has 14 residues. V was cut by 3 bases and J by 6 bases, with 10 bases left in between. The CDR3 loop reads CASSARDFNSPLHF. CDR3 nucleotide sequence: TGTGCCAGCAGCGCAAGGGACTTTAATTCACCCCTCCACTTT.

CDR3 sequence: CSSVLSSGAYNEQFF. In nucleotides, the CDR3 is TGCAGCAGCGTCCTCTCTAGCGGGGCCTACAATGAGCAGTTCTTC. The chain has TRBV29-1 and TRBJ2-1; 9 bases are shared with TRBD2. The CDR3 has 15 amino acids. J was trimmed by 2 bases and V by 8 bases; bases with no gene match: 10. Germline lookup yields CDR1 SQVTM and CDR2 ANQGSEA.

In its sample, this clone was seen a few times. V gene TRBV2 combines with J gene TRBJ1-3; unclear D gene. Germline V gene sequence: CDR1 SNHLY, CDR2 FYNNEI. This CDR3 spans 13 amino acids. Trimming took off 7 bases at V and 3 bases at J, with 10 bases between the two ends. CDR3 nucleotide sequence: TGTGCCAGCATCCAGCGGGGTGGAAACACCATATATTTT. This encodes CASIQRGGNTIYF.

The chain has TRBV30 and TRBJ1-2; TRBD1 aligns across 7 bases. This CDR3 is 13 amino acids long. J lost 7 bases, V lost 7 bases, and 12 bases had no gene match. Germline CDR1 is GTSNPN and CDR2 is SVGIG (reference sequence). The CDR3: CAFDRERGGGYTF. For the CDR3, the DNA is TGTGCCTTCGACAGGGAACGAGGTGGTGGCTACACCTTC.

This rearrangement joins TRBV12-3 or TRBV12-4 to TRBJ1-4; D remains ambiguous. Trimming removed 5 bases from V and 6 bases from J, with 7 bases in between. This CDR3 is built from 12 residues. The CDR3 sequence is CASSLYYEKLFF. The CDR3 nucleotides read TGTGCCAGCAGTCTCTACTATGAAAAACTGTTTTTT.